These 10 T cell receptor beta chains originate from one sample sequenced in a study of blood T cells in healthy people across ages. A J-beta primer mix and a sample-barcoded 5' primer were used in a second PCR of about 6 to 12 cycles. TCRdb called the 5' RACE reads again in MiXCR, with one record for every CDR3 protein. This sample has roughly 2 million distinct CDR3 sequences, with 49% found just once. Material: blood. All receptors derive from a woman aged 40-49 years in good health.

The V call is TRBV5-6, the J call TRBJ2-5, with 9 bases fitting TRBD1. The DNA end is more similar to TRBJ2-7, so the J call may be wrong. From germline, CDR1 is SGHDT and CDR2 YYEEEE. The CDR3 has 15 residues. CDR3 sequence: CASSLEGQGNYEQYF. CDR3 bases: TGTGCCAGCAGCTTGGAGGGACAGGGCAACTACGAGCAGTACTTC.

The chain links TRBV20-1 to TRBJ1-2, with D possibly being TRBD1 (6 bases). The CDR3 runs to 15 residues. CDR1 is DFQATT and CDR2 is SNEGSKA in the germline V gene (reference sequence). V was shortened by 3 bases and J by 1 base, with 15 bases between the two germline ends. The CDR3, as DNA: TGCAGTGCTAGGACCGACAGGCTGAATAACTATGGCTACACCTTC. Protein sequence: CSARTDRLNNYGYTF.

A few counts support this clonotype. The chain recombines TRBV29-1 with TRBJ2-5; TRBD2 agrees at 13 bases. This CDR3 comprises 14 residues. Trimming removed 7 bases from V and 5 bases from J; junction bases left unmatched: 7. Per germline, CDR1 SQVTM and CDR2 ANQGSEA. CDR3 DNA: TGCAGCGCCCCACTAGCGGGGGGGCTGGAGACCCAGTACTTC. It specifies CSAPLAGGLETQYF. Together with reference TRBV29-1 and TRBJ2-5, the CDR3 gives the full variable domain: SAVISQKPSRDICQRGTSLTIQCQVDSQVTMMFWYRQQPGQSLTLIATANQGSEATYESGFVIDKFPISRPNLTFSTLTVSNMSPEDSSIYLCSAPLAGGLETQYFGPGTRLLVL.

The V gene is TRBV29-1, the J gene TRBJ2-7; D remains unclear. Germline V CDR1 and CDR2: SQVTM, ANQGSEA. V lost 4 bases and J lost 2, with 12 bases in between. The CDR3 sequence is 13 residues long. This chain's CDR3 is CSVVWTETYEQYF. The CDR3 DNA follows: TGCAGCGTTGTTTGGACGGAGACCTACGAGCAGTACTTC.

The V call is TRBV6-5, the J call TRBJ2-6, with D unclear. There are 15 residues in the CDR3. V gave up 6 bases and J gave up 0 bases, with 9 bases separating them. Germline loops: CDR1 MNHEY, CDR2 SVGAGI. The CDR3, as DNA: TGTGCCAGCAGCTCAGCAGCCTCTGGGGCCAACGTCCTGACTTTC. This translates into CASSSAASGANVLTF.

The chain links TRBV7-2 to TRBJ2-4, with D possibly called TRBD1 or TRBD2 (6 bases each). The germline V and J ends were trimmed by 5 bases and 7 bases, with 21 bases remaining between them. This CDR3 contains 16 residues. Germline V gene sequence: CDR1 SGHTA, CDR2 FQGNSA. As DNA, the CDR3 is TGTGCCAGCAGCGAAAGAGGGGGGTCCCTCGGCAACATTCAGTACTTC. Protein product: CASSERGGSLGNIQYF. The variable domain in full, completed from reference TRBV7-2 and TRBJ2-4, reads GAGVSQSPSNKVTEKGKDVELRCDPISGHTALYWYRQSLGQGLEFLIYFQGNSAPDKSGLPSDRFSAERTGGSVSTLTIQRTQQEDSAVYLCASSERGGSLGNIQYFGAGTRLSVL.

V is TRBV3-1 and J is TRBJ1-1; 10 nucleotides agree with TRBD1. V lost 3 bases and J lost 3; bases outside the gene matches: 7. Germline CDR1 is LGHDT and CDR2 is YNNKEL (reference sequence). The CDR3 length is 16 residues. The CDR3 nucleotides are TGTGCCAGCAGCCATATCCGACAGGGGGCGGACACTGAAGCTTTCTTT. This sequence encodes CASSHIRQGADTEAFF.

This clonotype came up a few times. J is TRBJ2-6 and V is TRBV6-2 or TRBV6-3; D perhaps matches TRBD2 (5 bases). The V gene lost 2 bases and the J gene lost 8 bases, with 13 bases spanning the gap. CDR3 length equals 15 residues. Germline V gives CDR1 MNHEY, CDR2 SVGEGT. The DNA of the CDR3 is TGTGCCAGCAGTTACGGAGGATTAGCGACCAACGTCCTGACTTTC. Translated: CASSYGGLATNVLTF.

The rearrangement links TRBV10-3 to TRBJ2-5; D ambiguous. Trimming took 4 bases from V and 1 from J, leaving 10 bases between them. The CDR3 consists of 14 residues. The germline V gene encodes CDR1 ENHRY and CDR2 SYGVKD. The CDR3 loop is CAISVDLRQETQYF. In DNA, the CDR3 is TGTGCCATCAGTGTCGACCTACGCCAAGAGACCCAGTACTTC.

This clonotype was seen only a few times. This sequence joins TRBV12-3 or TRBV12-4 and TRBJ1-1; 7 bases map to TRBD1. Trimming took 5 bases from V and 2 from J; bases not matched to a gene: 8. This CDR3 is 15 amino acids long. DNA of the CDR3: TGTGCCAGCAGTCCCAGGGGGGGGATCAACACTGAAGCTTTCTTT. Translating it yields CASSPRGGINTEAFF.